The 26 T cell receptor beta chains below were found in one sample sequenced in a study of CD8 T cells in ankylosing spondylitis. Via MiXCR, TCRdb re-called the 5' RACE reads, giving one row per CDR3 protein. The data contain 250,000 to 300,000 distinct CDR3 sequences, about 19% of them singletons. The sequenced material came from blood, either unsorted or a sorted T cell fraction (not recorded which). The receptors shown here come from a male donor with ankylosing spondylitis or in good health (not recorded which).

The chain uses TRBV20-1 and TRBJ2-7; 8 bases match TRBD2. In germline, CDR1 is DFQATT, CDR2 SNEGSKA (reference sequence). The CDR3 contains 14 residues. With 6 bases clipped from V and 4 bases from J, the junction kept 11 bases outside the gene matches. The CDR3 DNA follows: TGCAGTGCCCATGGACTAGCCACGTCTTACGAGCAGTACGTC. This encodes CSAHGLATSYEQYV.

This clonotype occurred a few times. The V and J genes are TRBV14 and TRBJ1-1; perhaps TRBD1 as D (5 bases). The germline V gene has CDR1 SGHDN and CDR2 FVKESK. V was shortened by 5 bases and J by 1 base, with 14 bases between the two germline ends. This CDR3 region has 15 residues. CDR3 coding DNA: TGTGCCAGCAGCTCTACGGGGCTCCAGAACACTGAAGCTTTCTTT. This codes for CASSSTGLQNTEAFF.

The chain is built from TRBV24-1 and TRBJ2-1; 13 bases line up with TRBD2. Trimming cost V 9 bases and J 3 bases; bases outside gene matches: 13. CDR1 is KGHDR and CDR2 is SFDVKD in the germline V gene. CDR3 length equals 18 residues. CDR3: CATEPGLAGSKRYNEQFF. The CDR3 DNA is TGTGCCACCGAACCGGGACTAGCGGGAAGTAAACGCTACAATGAGCAGTTCTTC.

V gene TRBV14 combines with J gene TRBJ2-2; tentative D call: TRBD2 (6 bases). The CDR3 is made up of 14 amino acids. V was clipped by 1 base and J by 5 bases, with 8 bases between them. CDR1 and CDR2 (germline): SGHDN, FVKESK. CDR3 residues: CASSQALATGELFF. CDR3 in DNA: TGTGCCAGCAGCCAAGCCCTAGCGACCGGGGAGCTGTTTTTT. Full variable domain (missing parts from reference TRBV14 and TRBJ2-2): EAGVTQFPSHSVIEKGQTVTLRCDPISGHDNLYWYRRVMGKEIKFLLHFVKESKQDESGMPNNRFLAERTGGTYSTLKVQPAELEDSGVYFCASSQALATGELFFGEGSRLTVL.

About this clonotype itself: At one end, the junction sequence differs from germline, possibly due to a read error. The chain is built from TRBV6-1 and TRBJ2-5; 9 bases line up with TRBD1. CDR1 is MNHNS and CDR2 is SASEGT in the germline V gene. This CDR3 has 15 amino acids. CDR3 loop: CVSSEGQGLQETQYF. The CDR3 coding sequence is TGTGTCAGCAGTGAAGGACAGGGGCTCCAAGAGACCCAGTACTTC.

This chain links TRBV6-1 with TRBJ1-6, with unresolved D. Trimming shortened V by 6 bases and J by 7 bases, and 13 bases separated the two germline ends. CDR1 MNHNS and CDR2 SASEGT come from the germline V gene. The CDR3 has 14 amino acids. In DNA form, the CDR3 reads TGTGCCAGCAGGGAAACCCATATAAATTCACCCCTCCACTTT. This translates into CASRETHINSPLHF.

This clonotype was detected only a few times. CDR3: CASSLSPESFRVFF. Written as DNA, the CDR3 is TGTGCCAGCAGTTTATCACCAGAGTCATTCCGGGTTTTTTTT. This sequence joins TRBV27 and TRBJ1-4; D is uncertain. The CDR3 spans 14 residues. The V end lost 0 bases, the J end lost 17 bases, and 19 bases lay between the germline ends. CDR1 is MNHEY, CDR2 SMNVEV, per germline (reference sequence).

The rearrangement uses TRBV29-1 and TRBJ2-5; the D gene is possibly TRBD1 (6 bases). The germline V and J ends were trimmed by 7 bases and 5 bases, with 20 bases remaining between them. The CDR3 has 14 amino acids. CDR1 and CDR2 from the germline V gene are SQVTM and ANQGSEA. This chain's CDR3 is CSAGRVTGGETQYF. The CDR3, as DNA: TGCAGCGCCGGGCGGGTGACAGGTGGGGAGACCCAGTACTTC.

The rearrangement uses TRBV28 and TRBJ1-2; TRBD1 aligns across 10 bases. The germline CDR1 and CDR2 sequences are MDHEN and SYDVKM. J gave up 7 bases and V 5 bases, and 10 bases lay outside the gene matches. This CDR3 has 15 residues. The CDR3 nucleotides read TGTGCCAGCAGTCCGTCGGGACAGGGGATGGGTGGCTACACCTTC. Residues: CASSPSGQGMGGYTF.

The CDR3 DNA follows: TGTGCCAGCAGAATCCCCTCTAGCACAGATACGCAGTATTTT. This encodes CASRIPSSTDTQYF. The genes are TRBV6-2 or TRBV6-3 and TRBJ2-3; no clear D. The CDR3 runs 14 residues. Germline V CDR1 and CDR2: MNHEY, SVGEGT. V lost 6 bases and J 0 bases, leaving 10 bases between the germline ends.

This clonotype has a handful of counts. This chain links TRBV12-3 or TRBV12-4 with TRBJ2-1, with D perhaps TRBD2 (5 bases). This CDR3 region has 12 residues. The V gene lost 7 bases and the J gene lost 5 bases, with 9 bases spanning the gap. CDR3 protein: CASKPGDNEQFF. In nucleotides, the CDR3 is TGTGCCAGCAAACCCGGGGACAATGAGCAGTTCTTC.

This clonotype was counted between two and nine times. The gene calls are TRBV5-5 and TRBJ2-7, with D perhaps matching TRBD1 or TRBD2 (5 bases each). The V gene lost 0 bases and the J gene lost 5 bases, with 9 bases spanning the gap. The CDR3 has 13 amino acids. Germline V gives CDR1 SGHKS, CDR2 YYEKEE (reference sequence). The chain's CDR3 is CASSLGGFNEQYV. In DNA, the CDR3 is TGTGCCAGCAGCTTGGGGGGGTTCAACGAGCAGTACGTC.

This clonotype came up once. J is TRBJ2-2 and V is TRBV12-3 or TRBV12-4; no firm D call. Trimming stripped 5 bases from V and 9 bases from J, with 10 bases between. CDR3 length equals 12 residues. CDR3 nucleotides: TGTGCCAGCAGTACGTGGCGAAGGGAGCTGTTTTTT. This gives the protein CASSTWRRELFF.

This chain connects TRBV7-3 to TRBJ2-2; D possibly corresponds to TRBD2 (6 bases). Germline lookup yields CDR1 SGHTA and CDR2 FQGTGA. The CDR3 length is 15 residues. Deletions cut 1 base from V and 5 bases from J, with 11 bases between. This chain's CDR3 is CASSLSGMGTGELFF. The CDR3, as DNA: TGTGCCAGCAGCTTAAGCGGGATGGGAACCGGGGAGCTGTTTTTT.

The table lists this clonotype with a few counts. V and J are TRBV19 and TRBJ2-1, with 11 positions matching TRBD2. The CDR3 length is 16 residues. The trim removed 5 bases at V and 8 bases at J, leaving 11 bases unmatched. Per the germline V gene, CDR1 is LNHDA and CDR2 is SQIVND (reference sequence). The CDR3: CASSRRGTSGGYEQFF. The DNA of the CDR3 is TGTGCCAGTAGTCGCCGGGGGACTAGCGGTGGCTATGAGCAGTTCTTC.

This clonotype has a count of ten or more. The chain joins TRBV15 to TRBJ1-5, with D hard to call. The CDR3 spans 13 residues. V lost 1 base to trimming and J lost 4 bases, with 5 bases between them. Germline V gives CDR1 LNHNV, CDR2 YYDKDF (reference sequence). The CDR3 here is CATSRGGNQPQHF. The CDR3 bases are TGTGCCACCAGCAGAGGAGGGAATCAGCCCCAGCATTTT. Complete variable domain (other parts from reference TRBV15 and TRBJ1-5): DAMVIQNPRYQVTQFGKPVTLSCSQTLNHNVMYWYQQKSSQAPKLLFHYYDKDFNNEADTPDNFQSRRPNTSFCFLDIRSPGLGDTAMYLCATSRGGNQPQHFGDGTRLSIL.

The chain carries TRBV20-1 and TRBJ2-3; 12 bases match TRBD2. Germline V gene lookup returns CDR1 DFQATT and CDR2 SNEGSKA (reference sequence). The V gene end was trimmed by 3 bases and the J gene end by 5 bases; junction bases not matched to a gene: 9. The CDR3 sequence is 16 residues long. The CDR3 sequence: CSARFLAGGIKDTQYF. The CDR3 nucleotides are TGCAGTGCTAGGTTCCTAGCGGGGGGGATAAAAGATACGCAGTATTTT.

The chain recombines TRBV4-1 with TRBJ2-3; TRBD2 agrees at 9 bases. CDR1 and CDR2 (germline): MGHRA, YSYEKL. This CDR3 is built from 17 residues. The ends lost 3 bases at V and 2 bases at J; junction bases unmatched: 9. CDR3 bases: TGCGCCAGCAGCCAGTCTCCTAGCGGGGATACCACAGATACGCAGTATTTT. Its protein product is CASSQSPSGDTTDTQYF.

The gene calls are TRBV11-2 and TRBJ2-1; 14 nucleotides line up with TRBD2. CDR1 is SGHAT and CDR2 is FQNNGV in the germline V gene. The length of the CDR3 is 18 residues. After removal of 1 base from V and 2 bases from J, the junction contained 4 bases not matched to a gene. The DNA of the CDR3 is TGTGCCAGCAGCTTAGTCCGACTAGCGGGAGGGCCCTACAATGAGCAGTTCTTC. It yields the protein CASSLVRLAGGPYNEQFF.

The DNA for the CDR3 is TGCAGTGCCCGCGGGACAGCCAATGAAAAACTGTTTTTT. Translated, it gives CSARGTANEKLFF. The chain uses TRBV20-1 and TRBJ1-4; 7 nucleotides align to TRBD1. V was clipped by 6 bases and J by 5 bases; unmatched bases: 6. The CDR3 is made up of 13 amino acids. Germline CDR1 and CDR2: DFQATT and SNEGSKA (reference sequence).

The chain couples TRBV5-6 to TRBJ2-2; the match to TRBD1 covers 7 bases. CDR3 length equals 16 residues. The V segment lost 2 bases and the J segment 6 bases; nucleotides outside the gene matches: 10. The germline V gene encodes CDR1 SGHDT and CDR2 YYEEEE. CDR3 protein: CASSFSGTAGAGELFF. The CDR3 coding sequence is TGTGCCAGCAGCTTTTCCGGGACAGCCGGAGCCGGGGAGCTGTTTTTT.

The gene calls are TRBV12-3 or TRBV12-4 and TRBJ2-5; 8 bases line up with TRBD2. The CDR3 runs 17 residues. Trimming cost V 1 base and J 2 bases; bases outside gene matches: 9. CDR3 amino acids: CASSLGERLAIQETQYF. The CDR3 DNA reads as TGTGCCAGCAGTTTAGGGGAGAGACTAGCGATACAAGAGACCCAGTACTTC.

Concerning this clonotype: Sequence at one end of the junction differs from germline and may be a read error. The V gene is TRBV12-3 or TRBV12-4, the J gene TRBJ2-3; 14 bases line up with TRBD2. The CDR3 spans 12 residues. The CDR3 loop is CASRRTSGRSDF. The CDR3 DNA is TGTGCCAGCAGGCGGACTAGCGGGAGGTCTGATTTT.

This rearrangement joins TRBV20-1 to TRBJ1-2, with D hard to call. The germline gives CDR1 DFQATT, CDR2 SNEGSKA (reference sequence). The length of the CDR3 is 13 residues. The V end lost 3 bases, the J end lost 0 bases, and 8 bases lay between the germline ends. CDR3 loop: CSARPWANYGYTF. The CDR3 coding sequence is TGCAGTGCTAGGCCATGGGCTAACTATGGCTACACCTTC.

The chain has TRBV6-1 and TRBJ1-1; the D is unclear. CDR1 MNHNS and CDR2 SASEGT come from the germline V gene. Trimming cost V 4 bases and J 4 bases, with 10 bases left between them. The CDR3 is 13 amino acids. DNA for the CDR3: TGTGCCAGCAGTGGCTTAGGGATCACTGAAGCTTTCTTT. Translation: CASSGLGITEAFF.

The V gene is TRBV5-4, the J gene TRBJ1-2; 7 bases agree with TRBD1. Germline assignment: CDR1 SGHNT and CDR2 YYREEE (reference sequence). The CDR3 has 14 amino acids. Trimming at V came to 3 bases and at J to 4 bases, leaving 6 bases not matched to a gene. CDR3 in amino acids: CASSSTGQSYGYTF. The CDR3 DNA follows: TGTGCCAGCAGCTCGACAGGGCAGTCCTATGGCTACACCTTC.